These 29 T cell receptor beta chains share one sample of origin, sequenced in a study of blood T cell repertoires in COVID-19. This table comes from immunoSEQ multiplex PCR, and its TCRdb copy is limited to in-frame clones, with some not included. The repertoire has more than 300,000 clones, more than 85% of them found once; the top ten carry less than 4%. Sample: PBMCs or T cells enriched from blood (not recorded which). The receptors here all came from a woman between 25 and 40 years old who had been exposed to COVID-19.

V gene TRBV27 combines with J gene TRBJ1-1; D possibly corresponds to TRBD1 (5 bases). Deletions cut 4 bases from V and 4 bases from J, with 28 bases between. This CDR3 contains 19 residues. Germline CDR1 is MNHEY and CDR2 is SMNVEV (reference sequence). CDR3 sequence reads: CASSSSLLRGRVGRTEAFF. CDR3 sequence (DNA): TGTGCCAGCAGTTCCTCCCTTTTGCGGGGGAGGGTGGGGCGCACTGAAGCTTTCTTT.

The CDR3 spells CASSLVGVGPYEQYF. The CDR3 DNA reads as TGTGCCAGCAGCTTAGTAGGGGTGGGCCCCTACGAGCAGTACTTC. The J gene is TRBJ2-7, the V gene TRBV11-2; D perhaps matches TRBD1 (5 bases). This CDR3 is built from 15 residues. Germline V lookup: CDR1 SGHAT, CDR2 FQNNGV. V dropped 1 base and J dropped 2 bases, with 12 bases sitting between them.

The chain has TRBV15 and TRBJ1-2, with D possibly TRBD1 on 5 matching bases. Trimming shortened V by 1 base and J by 4 bases, and 16 bases separated the two germline ends. The CDR3 runs 16 residues. Germline V gene data show CDR1 as LNHNV and CDR2 as YYDKDF (reference sequence). CDR3 nucleotide sequence: TGTGCCACCAGCAGAGGTTTACAACAGGACCTCTATGGCTACACCTTC. It encodes CATSRGLQQDLYGYTF.

The gene calls are TRBV2 and TRBJ2-5; TRBD2 agrees at 7 bases. Looked up from germline, CDR1 is SNHLY and CDR2 is FYNNEI. The CDR3 is 13 residues long. J lost 5 bases, V lost 7 bases, and 7 bases had no gene match. Here the CDR3 reads CASTYRGEETQYF. In nucleotides, the CDR3 is TGTGCCAGCACCTACCGGGGGGAGGAGACCCAGTACTTC. Complete variable domain (other parts from reference TRBV2 and TRBJ2-5): EPEVTQTPSHQVTQMGQEVILRCVPISNHLYFYWYRQILGQKVEFLVSFYNNEISEKSEIFDDQFSVERPDGSNFTLKIRSTKLEDSAMYFCASTYRGEETQYFGPGTRLLVL.

The rearrangement links TRBV21-1 to TRBJ1-1. TRBV21-1 is labeled a pseudogene. The CDR3 has 14 amino acids. The CDR3 DNA reads as TGTGCCAGCACTCCTAGTCCTCTGTTCTTTCAAGCTTTCTTT. Translation: CASTPSPLFFQAFF.

J is TRBJ2-3 and V is TRBV15, with D possibly TRBD1 on 6 matching bases. Germline CDR1 and CDR2: LNHNV and YYDKDF (reference sequence). With 4 bases removed from V and 1 base from J, the gap between germline ends came to 9 bases. The CDR3 spans 14 residues. The CDR3 loop is CATSTRQGTDTQYF. The CDR3 DNA reads TGTGCCACCAGCACTAGACAGGGCACAGATACGCAGTATTTT.

The chain is built from TRBV3-1 (or the pseudogene TRBV3-2) and TRBJ1-6; 7 nucleotides match TRBD1. V shed 3 bases, J shed 11 bases, and the junction held 7 bases outside the gene matches. Per the germline V gene, CDR1 is LGHDT and CDR2 is YNNKEL (reference sequence). The CDR3 covers 14 residues. CDR3 amino acids: CASSQLRQGAPLHF. In DNA, the CDR3 is TGTGCCAGCAGCCAGCTACGACAGGGCGCACCCCTCCACTTT.

The chain couples TRBV5-1 to TRBJ2-4, with D possibly matching TRBD2 (5 bases). CDR1 and CDR2 (germline): SGHRS, YFSETQ. V gave up 0 bases and J gave up 6 bases, with 13 bases separating them. The CDR3 loop spans 15 amino acids. CDR3 amino acids: CASSLEADEGNIQYF. For the CDR3, the DNA is TGCGCCAGCAGCTTGGAGGCCGACGAGGGAAACATTCAGTACTTC.

The V and J genes are TRBV4-3 and TRBJ2-7; D is unclear. The germline V gene encodes CDR1 LGHNA and CDR2 YSLEER. The V end was cut by 0 bases, the J end by 1 base, with 10 bases between. This CDR3 has 15 amino acids. The CDR3: CASSQDTYRSYEQYF. In DNA, the CDR3 is TGCGCCAGCAGCCAAGACACCTACCGTTCCTACGAGCAGTACTTC.

The chain has TRBV20-1 and TRBJ2-5, with D hard to call. Germline V gives CDR1 DFQATT, CDR2 SNEGSKA (reference sequence). This CDR3 has 11 residues. V was shortened by 6 bases and J by 2 bases, with 7 bases between the two germline ends. CDR3: CSAERQETQYF. CDR3 sequence (DNA): TGCAGTGCAGAGCGTCAAGAGACCCAGTACTTC.

This rearrangement joins TRBV6-2 or TRBV6-3 to TRBJ2-1, with TRBD1 matching over 11 bases. Per the germline V gene, CDR1 is MNHEY and CDR2 is SVGEGT. CDR3 length equals 14 residues. V was pared by 0 bases and J by 15 bases, with 7 bases of the junction left unmatched. CDR3 nucleotide sequence: TGTGCCAGCAGTTACTCCCGGGACAGGGGGACAGCGTTCTTC. Translated: CASSYSRDRGTAFF.

The chain combines TRBV5-1 with TRBJ1-2, with TRBD1 identical over 8 bases. The V segment lost 1 base and the J segment 5 bases; nucleotides outside the gene matches: 7. The CDR3 length is 15 residues. Germline V gene lookup returns CDR1 SGHRS and CDR2 YFSETQ. As DNA, the CDR3 is TGCGCCAGCAGCTTGATGACAGGGGTAGGGTATGGCTACACCTTC. It is translated as CASSLMTGVGYGYTF. Drawing the rest from reference TRBV5-1 and TRBJ1-2, the complete variable domain is KAGVTQTPRYLIKTRGQQVTLSCSPISGHRSVSWYQQTPGQGLQFLFEYFSETQRNKGNFPGRFSGRQFSNSRSEMNVSTLELGDSALYLCASSLMTGVGYGYTFGSGTRLTVV.

CDR3 region: CASSDNTFGGGAPWGNIQYF. CDR3 DNA: TGTGCCAGCAGCGATAATACCTTTGGCGGGGGGGCCCCTTGGGGAAACATTCAGTACTTC. The rearrangement joins TRBV4-2 to TRBJ2-4; 9 nucleotides align to TRBD2. The length of the CDR3 is 20 residues. Germline-derived CDR1 and CDR2 are LGHNA and YNFKEQ. Trimming removed 5 bases from V and 6 bases from J; junction bases left unmatched: 23.

The rearrangement links TRBV7-2 to TRBJ2-5; 8 positions agree with TRBD2. CDR3 length: 14 residues. Trimming cost V 7 bases and J 5 bases; bases outside gene matches: 9. The germline V gene encodes CDR1 SGHTA and CDR2 FQGNSA. CDR3 amino acids: CASTGGGGRETQYF. CDR3 DNA sequence: TGTGCCAGCACCGGCGGCGGGGGGAGGGAGACCCAGTACTTC.

CDR3 protein: CASSYSDAGSSYEQYF. The DNA for the CDR3 is TGTGCCAGCAGTTACTCCGATGCAGGAAGCTCCTACGAGCAGTACTTC. J is TRBJ2-7 and V is TRBV6-2 or TRBV6-3, with D hard to call. CDR1 is MNHEY, CDR2 SVGEGT, per germline. This CDR3 has 16 residues. The V end was cut by 0 bases, the J end by 0 bases, with 12 bases between.

The V call is TRBV7-9, the J call TRBJ1-2; possibly TRBD1 for D (6 bases). Trimming left V 5 bases short and J 0 bases short, with 19 bases between. Germline CDR1 and CDR2: SEHNR and FQNEAQ (reference sequence). The CDR3 extends over 17 amino acids. CDR3 loop: CASSPEWGPSSNYGYTF. The CDR3 DNA is TGTGCCAGCAGCCCCGAGTGGGGGCCATCCTCTAACTATGGCTACACCTTC. Drawing the rest from reference TRBV7-9 and TRBJ1-2, the complete variable domain is DTGVSQNPRHKITKRGQNVTFRCDPISEHNRLYWYRQTLGQGPEFLTYFQNEAQLEKSRLLSDRFSAERPKGSFSTLEIQRTEQGDSAMYLCASSPEWGPSSNYGYTFGSGTRLTVV.

The chain employs TRBV19 and TRBJ1-1, with 7 bases fitting TRBD1. Looked up from germline, CDR1 is LNHDA and CDR2 is SQIVND (reference sequence). The CDR3 runs to 14 residues. The J segment lost 4 bases and the V segment lost 1 base, leaving 3 bases of the junction unmatched. This CDR3 is CASSIVGTVTEAFF. For the CDR3, the DNA is TGTGCCAGTAGTATAGTGGGGACAGTCACTGAAGCTTTCTTT. Full variable domain (missing parts from reference TRBV19 and TRBJ1-1): DGGITQSPKYLFRKEGQNVTLSCEQNLNHDAMYWYRQDPGQGLRLIYYSQIVNDFQKGDIAEGYSVSREKKESFPLTVTSAQKNPTAFYLCASSIVGTVTEAFFGQGTRLTVV.

This chain connects TRBV18 to TRBJ2-3; no reliable D call. The germline V gene encodes CDR1 KGHSH and CDR2 LQKENI. V was trimmed by 2 bases and J by 2 bases, leaving 14 bases between them. CDR3 size: 16 residues. The CDR3 DNA is TGTGCCAGCTCACCATACATCTCATCAAACACAGATACGCAGTATTTT. Encoded protein: CASSPYISSNTDTQYF.

The rearrangement links TRBV19 to TRBJ1-4; maybe TRBD1 (5 bases). Germline assignment: CDR1 LNHDA and CDR2 SQIVND (reference sequence). The CDR3 is made up of 14 amino acids. Trimming removed 5 bases at V and 0 bases at J, with 7 bases between. As DNA, the CDR3 is TGTGCCAGTAGTGGAGGGGCAACTAATGAAAAACTGTTTTTT. Translation: CASSGGATNEKLFF.

The rearrangement links TRBV5-4 to TRBJ1-1; D not certain. The CDR3 sequence is 12 residues long. V shed 5 bases and J shed 5 bases, with 10 bases lying between them. In germline, CDR1 is SGHNT, CDR2 YYREEE (reference sequence). The CDR3 spells CASSSRGTEAFF. The CDR3 nucleotides read TGTGCCAGCAGTTCGCGCGGGACTGAAGCTTTCTTT. Supplemented by reference TRBV5-4 and TRBJ1-1, the full variable domain reads ETGVTQSPTHLIKTRGQQVTLRCSSQSGHNTVSWYQQALGQGPQFIFQYYREEENGRGNFPPRFSGLQFPNYSSELNVNALELDDSALYLCASSSRGTEAFFGQGTRLTVV.

The V call is TRBV12-3 or TRBV12-4, the J call TRBJ1-5, with 7 bases that match TRBD1. CDR3 length: 12 amino acids. V trimming: 8 bases; J trimming: 5 bases; junction bases outside the gene matches: 3. The CDR3 loop reads CASGTAHQPQHF. The CDR3 DNA reads TGTGCCAGCGGGACAGCACATCAGCCCCAGCATTTT.

J is TRBJ2-3 and V is TRBV7-2, with 13 bases that match TRBD2. Germline assignment: CDR1 SGHTA and CDR2 FQGNSA. The CDR3 extends over 18 amino acids. J gave up 3 bases and V 4 bases, and 10 bases lay outside the gene matches. CDR3 sequence: CASSYLRTSGGKTDTQYF. In DNA form, the CDR3 reads TGTGCCAGCAGCTACCTACGGACTAGCGGGGGAAAAACAGATACGCAGTATTTT.

V usage is TRBV5-1 and J usage is TRBJ2-1, with a weak D call TRBD1 (7 bases). Germline V lookup: CDR1 SGHRS, CDR2 YFSETQ. The CDR3 has 15 residues. The germline V and J ends were trimmed by 0 bases and 4 bases, with 11 bases remaining between them. CDR3 region: CASSLDQGGYNEQFF. As DNA, the CDR3 is TGCGCCAGCAGCTTGGATCAGGGGGGATACAATGAGCAGTTCTTC. Full variable domain (outside the CDR3, taken from reference TRBV5-1 and TRBJ2-1): KAGVTQTPRYLIKTRGQQVTLSCSPISGHRSVSWYQQTPGQGLQFLFEYFSETQRNKGNFPGRFSGRQFSNSRSEMNVSTLELGDSALYLCASSLDQGGYNEQFFGPGTRLTVL.

This clone came up once. J is TRBJ2-5 and V is TRBV19, with 14 bases that match TRBD2. The CDR3 covers 18 residues. CDR1 LNHDA and CDR2 SQIVND come from the germline V gene (reference sequence). Trimming at V came to 6 bases and at J to 3 bases, leaving 12 bases not matched to a gene. This chain's CDR3 is CASRLSGTSGGDKETQYF. For the CDR3, the DNA is TGTGCCAGTAGACTCTCCGGGACTAGCGGGGGAGACAAAGAGACCCAGTACTTC.

The gene calls are TRBV9 and TRBJ2-7; possibly TRBD1 for D (5 bases). Between the trimmed V and J ends, which lost 0 bases and 2 bases, there was a span of 12 bases. CDR3 length: 15 residues. Germline CDR1 SGDLS, CDR2 YYNGEE. CDR3 bases: TGTGCCAGCAGCGTAGGGTGGGGCCCCCCCTACGAGCAGTACTTC. Translating gives CASSVGWGPPYEQYF.

The chain combines TRBV28 with TRBJ1-3, with D possibly TRBD1 on 5 matching bases. Germline assignment: CDR1 MDHEN and CDR2 SYDVKM. The CDR3 has 14 amino acids. The V and J ends lost 3 bases and 3 bases respectively, with 9 bases between them. The CDR3 protein is CASSLGGYGNTIYF. The CDR3 DNA is TGTGCCAGCAGTTTGGGGGGTTATGGAAACACCATATATTTT.

The rearrangement joins TRBV29-1 to TRBJ2-1, with D possibly being TRBD2 (5 bases). Trimming left V 6 bases short and J 5 bases short, with 11 bases between. Germline V gene lookup returns CDR1 SQVTM and CDR2 ANQGSEA. CDR3 length: 12 amino acids. The CDR3 region has the DNA TGCAGCGTCATAGCGACCCACAATGAGCAGTTCTTC. This sequence encodes CSVIATHNEQFF.

V is TRBV6-5 and J is TRBJ1-1, with TRBD1 as a possible D gene (5 bases). CDR1 and CDR2 (germline): MNHEY, SVGAGI. The CDR3 contains 16 residues. The V gene lost 2 bases and the J gene lost 4 bases, with 17 bases spanning the gap. The CDR3 DNA reads TGTGCCAGCAGTTACGCAACAAGAAGGGGATCCACTGAAGCTTTCTTT. It codes for CASSYATRRGSTEAFF.

For the CDR3, the DNA is TGTGCCAGCAGCTCCCGTCAAAGGGGCACTAATGAAAAACTGTTTTTT. Amino acids: CASSSRQRGTNEKLFF. The rearrangement uses TRBV7-9 and TRBJ1-4; the D gene is possibly TRBD1 (5 bases). This CDR3 has 16 amino acids. Per the germline V gene, CDR1 is SEHNR and CDR2 is FQNEAQ (reference sequence). The ends were cut back, 4 bases at V and 2 bases at J, with 14 bases in the middle.